This note documents a single T cell receptor beta chain sequence. In the original workflow: It was from reference gene primer amplification that nucleated cell counts were estimated. The table came from immunoSEQ multiplex PCR; TCRdb's copy has only in-frame clones and leaves some out. The V and J calls and the clone size are those of that table, but D and trimming were determined from the DNA. The sample holds about 180,000 clones, approximately 86% seen once. These data originate in a study of blood T cell repertoires in COVID-19. Study summary: There were acute and convalescent COVID-19 samples, and they came from the United States, Italy and Spain. T cells, B-cell-depleted T cells, or PBMCs supplied cDNA or gDNA.

This sequence originates from a man over 45 with active or convalescent COVID-19. The sequencing input was peripheral blood.

The CDR3 sequence is CASSFGRDSARHTGELFF. DNA for the CDR3: TGCGCCAGCAGCTTCGGCCGGGACAGCGCCCGCCACACCGGGGAGCTGTTTTTT. The chain employs TRBV5-1 and TRBJ2-2, with TRBD1 matching over 7 bases. Trimming cost V 2 bases and J 3 bases; bases outside gene matches: 13. The CDR3 contains 18 residues. Germline assignment: CDR1 SGHRS and CDR2 YFSETQ. Full variable domain (remainder filled in from reference TRBV5-1 and TRBJ2-2): KAGVTQTPRYLIKTRGQQVTLSCSPISGHRSVSWYQQTPGQGLQFLFEYFSETQRNKGNFPGRFSGRQFSNSRSEMNVSTLELGDSALYLCASSFGRDSARHTGELFFGEGSRLTVL.